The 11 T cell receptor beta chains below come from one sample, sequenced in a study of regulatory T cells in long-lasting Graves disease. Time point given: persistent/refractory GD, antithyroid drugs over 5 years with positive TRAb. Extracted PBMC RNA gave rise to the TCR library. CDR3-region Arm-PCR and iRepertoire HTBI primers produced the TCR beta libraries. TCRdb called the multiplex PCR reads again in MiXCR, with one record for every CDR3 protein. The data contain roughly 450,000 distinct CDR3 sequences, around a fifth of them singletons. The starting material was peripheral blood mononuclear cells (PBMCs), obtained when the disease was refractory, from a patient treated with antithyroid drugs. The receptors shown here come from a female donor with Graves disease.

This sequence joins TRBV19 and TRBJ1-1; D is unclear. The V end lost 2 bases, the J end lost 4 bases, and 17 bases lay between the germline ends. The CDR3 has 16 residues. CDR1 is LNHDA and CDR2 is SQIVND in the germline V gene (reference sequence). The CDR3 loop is CASSIPDASWRTEAFF. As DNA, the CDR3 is TGTGCCAGTAGTATACCGGACGCTTCTTGGCGCACTGAAGCTTTCTTT. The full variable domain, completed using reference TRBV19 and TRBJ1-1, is DGGITQSPKYLFRKEGQNVTLSCEQNLNHDAMYWYRQDPGQGLRLIYYSQIVNDFQKGDIAEGYSVSREKKESFPLTVTSAQKNPTAFYLCASSIPDASWRTEAFFGQGTRLTVV.

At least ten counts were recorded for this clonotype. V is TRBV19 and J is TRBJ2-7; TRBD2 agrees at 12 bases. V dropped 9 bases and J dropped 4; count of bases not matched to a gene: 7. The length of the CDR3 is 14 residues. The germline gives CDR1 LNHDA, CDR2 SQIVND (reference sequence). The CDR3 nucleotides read TGTGCCAGCAGCCAGACTAGCGGGAGTTACGAGCAGTACTTC. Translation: CASSQTSGSYEQYF.

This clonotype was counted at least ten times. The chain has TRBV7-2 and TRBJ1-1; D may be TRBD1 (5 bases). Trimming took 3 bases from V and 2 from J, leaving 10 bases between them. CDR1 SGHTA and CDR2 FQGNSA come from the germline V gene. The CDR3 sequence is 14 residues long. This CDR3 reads CASSLLGGNTEAFF. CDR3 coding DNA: TGTGCCAGCAGCTTGCTTGGGGGTAACACTGAAGCTTTCTTT.

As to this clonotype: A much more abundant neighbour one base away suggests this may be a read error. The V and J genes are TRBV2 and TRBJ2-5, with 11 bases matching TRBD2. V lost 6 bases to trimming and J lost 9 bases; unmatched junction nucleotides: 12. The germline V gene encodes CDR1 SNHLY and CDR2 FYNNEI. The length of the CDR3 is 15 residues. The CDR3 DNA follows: TGTGCCAGCAGCGTAACTAGCGGGAGTGTCCAGGCCCAGTACTTC. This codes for CASSVTSGSVQAQYF.

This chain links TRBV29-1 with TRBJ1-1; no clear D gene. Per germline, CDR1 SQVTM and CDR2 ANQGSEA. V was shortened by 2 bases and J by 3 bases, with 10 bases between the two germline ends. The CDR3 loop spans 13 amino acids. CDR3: CSVESVTYTEAFF. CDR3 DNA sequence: TGCAGCGTTGAATCCGTAACTTACACTGAAGCTTTCTTT.

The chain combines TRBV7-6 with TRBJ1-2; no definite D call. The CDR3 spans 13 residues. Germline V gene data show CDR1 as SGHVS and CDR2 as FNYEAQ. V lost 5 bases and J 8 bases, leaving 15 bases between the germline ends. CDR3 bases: TGTGCCAGCAGCGACGGATTCGGGTGGGGCTACACCTTC. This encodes CASSDGFGWGYTF.

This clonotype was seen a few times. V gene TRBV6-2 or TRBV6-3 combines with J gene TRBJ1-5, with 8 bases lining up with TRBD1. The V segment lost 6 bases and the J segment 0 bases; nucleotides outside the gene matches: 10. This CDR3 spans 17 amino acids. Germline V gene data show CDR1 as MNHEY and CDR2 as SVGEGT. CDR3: CASRANRGLNSNQPQHF. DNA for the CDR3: TGTGCCAGCAGAGCGAACAGGGGGTTAAATAGCAATCAGCCCCAGCATTTT.

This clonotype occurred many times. The CDR3 spells CASSLRRTMFEQYF. The CDR3 DNA is TGTGCCAGCAGCTTAAGACGGACTATGTTCGAGCAGTACTTC. The V gene is TRBV11-1, the J gene TRBJ2-7; D may be TRBD2 (6 bases). The germline V gene encodes CDR1 SGHAT and CDR2 FQDESV (reference sequence). CDR3 length: 14 amino acids. V lost 2 bases, J lost 6 bases, and 14 bases lay in between.

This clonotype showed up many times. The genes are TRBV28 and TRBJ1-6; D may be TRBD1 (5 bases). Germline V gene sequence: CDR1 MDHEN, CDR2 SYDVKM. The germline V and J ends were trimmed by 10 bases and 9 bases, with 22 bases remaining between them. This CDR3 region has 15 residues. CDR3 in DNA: TGTGCCACCCCAACCGGTGGGGGGGAGGGTTCACCCCTCCACTTT. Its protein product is CATPTGGGEGSPLHF. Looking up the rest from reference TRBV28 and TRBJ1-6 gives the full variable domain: DVKVTQSSRYLVKRTGEKVFLECVQDMDHENMFWYRQDPGLGLRLIYFSYDVKMKEKGDIPEGYSVSREKKERFSLILESASTNQTSMYLCATPTGGGEGSPLHFGNGTRLTVT.

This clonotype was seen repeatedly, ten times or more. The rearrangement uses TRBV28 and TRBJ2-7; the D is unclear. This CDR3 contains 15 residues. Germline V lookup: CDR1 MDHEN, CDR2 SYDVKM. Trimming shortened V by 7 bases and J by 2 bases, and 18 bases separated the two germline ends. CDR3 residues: CASTSPPGATYEQYF. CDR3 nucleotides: TGTGCCAGCACCTCACCCCCAGGAGCCACCTACGAGCAGTACTTC. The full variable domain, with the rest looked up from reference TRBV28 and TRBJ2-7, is DVKVTQSSRYLVKRTGEKVFLECVQDMDHENMFWYRQDPGLGLRLIYFSYDVKMKEKGDIPEGYSVSREKKERFSLILESASTNQTSMYLCASTSPPGATYEQYFGPGTRLTVT.

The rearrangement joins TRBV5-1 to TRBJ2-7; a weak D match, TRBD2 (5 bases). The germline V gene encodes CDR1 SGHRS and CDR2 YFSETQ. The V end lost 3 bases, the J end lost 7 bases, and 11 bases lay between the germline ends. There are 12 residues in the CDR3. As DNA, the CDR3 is TGCGCCAGCAGCTCAATTACGGGGGAGCAGTACTTC. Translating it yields CASSSITGEQYF.